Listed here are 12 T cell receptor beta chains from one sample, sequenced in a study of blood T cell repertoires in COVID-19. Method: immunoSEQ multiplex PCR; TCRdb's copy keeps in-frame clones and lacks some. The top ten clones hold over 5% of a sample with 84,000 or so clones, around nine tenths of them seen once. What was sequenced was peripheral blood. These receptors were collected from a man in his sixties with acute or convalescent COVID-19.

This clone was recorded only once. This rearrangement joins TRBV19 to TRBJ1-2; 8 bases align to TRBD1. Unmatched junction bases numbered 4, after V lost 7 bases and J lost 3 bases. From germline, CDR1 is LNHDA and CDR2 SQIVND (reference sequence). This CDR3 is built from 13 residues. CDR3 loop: CASTKDRDYGYTF. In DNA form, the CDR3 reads TGTGCCAGTACTAAGGACAGGGACTATGGCTACACCTTC.

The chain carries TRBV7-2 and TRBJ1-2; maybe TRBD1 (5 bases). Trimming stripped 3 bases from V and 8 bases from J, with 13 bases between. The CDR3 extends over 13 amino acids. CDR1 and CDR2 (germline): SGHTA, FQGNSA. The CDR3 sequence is CASSFGTGGGYTF. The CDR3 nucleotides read TGTGCCAGCAGCTTCGGGACCGGAGGGGGCTACACCTTC.

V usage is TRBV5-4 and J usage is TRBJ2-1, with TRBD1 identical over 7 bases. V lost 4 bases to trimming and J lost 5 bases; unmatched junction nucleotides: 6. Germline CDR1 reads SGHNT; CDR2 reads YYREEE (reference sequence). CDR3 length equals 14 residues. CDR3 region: CASSPSGTDNEQFF. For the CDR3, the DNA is TGTGCCAGCAGCCCTTCGGGGACAGACAATGAGCAGTTCTTC.

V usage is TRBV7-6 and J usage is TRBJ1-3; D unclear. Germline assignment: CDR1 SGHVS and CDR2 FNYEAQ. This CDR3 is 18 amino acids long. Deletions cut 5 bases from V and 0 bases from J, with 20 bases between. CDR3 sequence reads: CASSLGPSDGLSGNTIYF. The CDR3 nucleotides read TGTGCCAGCAGCCTAGGCCCCTCGGACGGACTCTCTGGAAACACCATATATTTT. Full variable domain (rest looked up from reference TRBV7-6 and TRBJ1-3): GAGVSQSPRYKVTKRGQDVALRCDPISGHVSLYWYRQALGQGPEFLTYFNYEAQQDKSGLPNDRFSAERPEGSISTLTIQRTEQRDSAMYRCASSLGPSDGLSGNTIYFGEGSWLTVV.

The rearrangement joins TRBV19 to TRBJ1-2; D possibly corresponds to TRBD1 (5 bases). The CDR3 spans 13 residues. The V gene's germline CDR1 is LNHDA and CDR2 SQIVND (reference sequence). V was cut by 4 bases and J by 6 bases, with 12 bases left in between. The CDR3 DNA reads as TGTGCCAGTAGTAAGGGGAGGAGTGATGGCTACACCTTC. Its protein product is CASSKGRSDGYTF.

CDR3 residues: CASSRLMRGGTEAFF. CDR3 coding DNA: TGTGCCAGCAGCCGCCTAATGCGGGGTGGCACTGAAGCTTTCTTT. The chain carries TRBV5-8 and TRBJ1-1; no clear D. CDR3 length equals 15 residues. The germline V and J ends were trimmed by 4 bases and 4 bases, with 17 bases remaining between them. Looked up from germline, CDR1 is SGHTS and CDR2 is YDEGEE.

The CDR3 loop reads CASSQLDTTNSPLHF. CDR3 nucleotides: TGTGCCAGCAGCCAATTAGACACCACTAATTCACCCCTCCACTTT. This rearrangement joins TRBV3-1 (or the pseudogene TRBV3-2) to TRBJ1-6; D gene uncertain. V lost 2 bases to trimming and J lost 6 bases, with 11 bases between them. CDR1 is LGHDT, CDR2 YNNKEL, per germline (reference sequence). The CDR3 covers 15 residues.

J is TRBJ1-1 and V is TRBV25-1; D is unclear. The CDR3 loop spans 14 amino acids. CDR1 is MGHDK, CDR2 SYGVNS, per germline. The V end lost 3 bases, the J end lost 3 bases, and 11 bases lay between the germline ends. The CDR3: CASSDPRSDTEAFF. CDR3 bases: TGTGCCAGCAGTGACCCCCGGAGTGACACTGAAGCTTTCTTT.

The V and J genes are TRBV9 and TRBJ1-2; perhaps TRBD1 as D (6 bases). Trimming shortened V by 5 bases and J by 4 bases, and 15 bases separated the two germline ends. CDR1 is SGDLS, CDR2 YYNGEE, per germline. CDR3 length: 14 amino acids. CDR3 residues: CASSIQGDSYGYTF. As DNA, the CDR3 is TGTGCCAGCAGTATACAGGGAGATTCCTATGGCTACACCTTC.

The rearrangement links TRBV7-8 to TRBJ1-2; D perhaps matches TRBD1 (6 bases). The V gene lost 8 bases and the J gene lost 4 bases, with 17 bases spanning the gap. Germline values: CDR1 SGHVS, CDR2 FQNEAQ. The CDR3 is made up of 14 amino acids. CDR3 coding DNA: TGTGCCAGCGGGACCGGGGGGGCGGCCTATGGCTACACCTTC. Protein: CASGTGGAAYGYTF.

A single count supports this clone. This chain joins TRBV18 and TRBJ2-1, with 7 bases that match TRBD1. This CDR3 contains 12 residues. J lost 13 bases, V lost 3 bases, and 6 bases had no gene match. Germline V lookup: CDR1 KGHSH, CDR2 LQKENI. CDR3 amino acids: CASSPGGQLQFF. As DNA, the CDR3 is TGTGCCAGCTCACCTGGGGGACAGCTACAGTTCTTC.

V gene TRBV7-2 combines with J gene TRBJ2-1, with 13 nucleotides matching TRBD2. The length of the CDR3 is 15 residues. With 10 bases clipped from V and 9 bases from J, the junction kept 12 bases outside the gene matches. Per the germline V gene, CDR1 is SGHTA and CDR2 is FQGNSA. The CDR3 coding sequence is TGTGCCACCGGAGGCGGACTAGCGGGGGTAAGTGAGCAGTTCTTC. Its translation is CATGGGLAGVSEQFF.